Included here is one T cell receptor beta chain sequence, with context. Its target is unknown. Germline assignment: CDR1 MGHRA and CDR2 YSYEKL. Trimming shortened V by 0 bases and J by 8 bases, and 8 bases separated the two germline ends. The CDR3 contains 13 residues. The data are from a study of blood T cells in healthy people across ages. The study's findings and limits: Those diversity estimates obtained from one million T cells were thought to be underestimates. Nothing was known about donor CMV status, and this possibly confounded expanded clonotype changes.

Then a second PCR, running roughly 7 to 11 cycles, was carried out with a sample-barcoded 5' primer and a J-beta primer mix. TCRdb reanalysed the 5' RACE reads using MiXCR and keeps one entry per CDR3 protein. The data hold roughly 1,500,000 distinct CDR3 sequences, with around 36% observed a single time. The V gene is TRBV4-1, the J gene TRBJ2-4; no clear D gene. Sequences were obtained from blood. The clonotype was recovered from a woman younger than 45 in good health. Here the CDR3 reads CASSQEVTDIQYF. CDR3 bases: TGCGCCAGCAGCCAAGAGGTTACTGACATTCAGTACTTC.